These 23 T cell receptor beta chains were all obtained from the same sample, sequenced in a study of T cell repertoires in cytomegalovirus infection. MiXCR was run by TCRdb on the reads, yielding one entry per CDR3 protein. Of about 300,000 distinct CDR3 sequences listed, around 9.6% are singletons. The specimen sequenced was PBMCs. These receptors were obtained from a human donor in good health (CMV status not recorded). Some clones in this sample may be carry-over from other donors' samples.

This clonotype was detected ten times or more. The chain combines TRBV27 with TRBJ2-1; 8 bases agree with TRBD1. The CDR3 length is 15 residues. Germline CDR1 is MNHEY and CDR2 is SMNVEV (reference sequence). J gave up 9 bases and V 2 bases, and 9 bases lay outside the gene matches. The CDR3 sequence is CASSLNRQGRTEQFF. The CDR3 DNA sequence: TGTGCCAGCAGTTTAAACCGACAGGGGCGCACTGAGCAGTTCTTC.

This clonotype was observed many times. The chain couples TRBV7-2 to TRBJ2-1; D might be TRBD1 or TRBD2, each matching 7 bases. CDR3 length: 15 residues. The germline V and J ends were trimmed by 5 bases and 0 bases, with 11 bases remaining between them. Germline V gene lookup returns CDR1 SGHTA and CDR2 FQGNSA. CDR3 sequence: CASSGGDSSYNEQFF. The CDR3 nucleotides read TGTGCCAGCAGCGGGGGGGACAGCTCCTACAATGAGCAGTTCTTC. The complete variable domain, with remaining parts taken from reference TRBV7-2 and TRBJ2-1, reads GAGVSQSPSNKVTEKGKDVELRCDPISGHTALYWYRQSLGQGLEFLIYFQGNSAPDKSGLPSDRFSAERTGGSVSTLTIQRTQQEDSAVYLCASSGGDSSYNEQFFGPGTRLTVL.

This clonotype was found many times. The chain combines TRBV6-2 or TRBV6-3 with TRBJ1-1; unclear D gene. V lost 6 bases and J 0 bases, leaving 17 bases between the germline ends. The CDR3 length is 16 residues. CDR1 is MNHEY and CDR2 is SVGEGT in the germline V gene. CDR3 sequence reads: CASSYPIGRLNTEAFF. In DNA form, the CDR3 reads TGTGCCAGCAGCTACCCCATCGGACGGTTGAACACTGAAGCTTTCTTT.

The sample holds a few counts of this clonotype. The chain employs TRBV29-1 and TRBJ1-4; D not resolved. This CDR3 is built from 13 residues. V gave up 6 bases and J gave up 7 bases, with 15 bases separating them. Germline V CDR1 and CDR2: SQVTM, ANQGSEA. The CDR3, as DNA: TGCAGCGTCATCTACCTTCCAGGTGAAAAACTGTTTTTT. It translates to CSVIYLPGEKLFF.

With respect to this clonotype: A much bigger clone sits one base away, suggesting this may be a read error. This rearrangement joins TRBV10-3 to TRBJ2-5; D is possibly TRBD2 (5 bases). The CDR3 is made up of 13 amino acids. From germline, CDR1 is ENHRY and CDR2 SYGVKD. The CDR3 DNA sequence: TGTCCCATCAGTGAGAGGGTGCAGGAGACCCAGTACTTC. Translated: CPISERVQETQYF.

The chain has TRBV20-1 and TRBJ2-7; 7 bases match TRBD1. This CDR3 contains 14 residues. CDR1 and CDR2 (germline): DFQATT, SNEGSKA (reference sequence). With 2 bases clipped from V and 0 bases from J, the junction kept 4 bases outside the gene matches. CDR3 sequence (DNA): TGCAGTGCTAGACTGGACAGGTCCTCCTACGAGCAGTACTTC. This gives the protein CSARLDRSSYEQYF.

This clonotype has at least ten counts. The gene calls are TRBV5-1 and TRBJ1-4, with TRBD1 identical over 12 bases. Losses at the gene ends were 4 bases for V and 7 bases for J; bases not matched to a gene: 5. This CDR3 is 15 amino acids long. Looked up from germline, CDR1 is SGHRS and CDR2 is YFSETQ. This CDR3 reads CASSPGTGGGEKLFF. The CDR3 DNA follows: TGCGCCAGCAGCCCCGGGACAGGGGGCGGTGAAAAACTGTTTTTT.

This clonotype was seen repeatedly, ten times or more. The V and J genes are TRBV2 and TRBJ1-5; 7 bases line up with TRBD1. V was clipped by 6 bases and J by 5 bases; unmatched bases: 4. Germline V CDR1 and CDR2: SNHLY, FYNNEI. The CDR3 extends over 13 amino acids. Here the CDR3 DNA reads TGTGCCAGCAGCGGGGACAGCTATCAGCCCCAGCATTTT. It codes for CASSGDSYQPQHF.

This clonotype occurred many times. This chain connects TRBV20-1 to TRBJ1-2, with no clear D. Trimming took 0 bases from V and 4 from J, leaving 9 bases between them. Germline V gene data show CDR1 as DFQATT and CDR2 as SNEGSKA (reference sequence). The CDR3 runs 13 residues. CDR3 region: CSARELGFYGYTF. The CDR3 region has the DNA TGCAGTGCTAGAGAACTGGGTTTCTATGGCTACACCTTC.

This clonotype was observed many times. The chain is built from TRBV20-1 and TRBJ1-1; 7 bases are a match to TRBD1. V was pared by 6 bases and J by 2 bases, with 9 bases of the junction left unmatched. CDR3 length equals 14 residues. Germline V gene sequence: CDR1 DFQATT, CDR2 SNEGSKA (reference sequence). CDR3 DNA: TGCAGTGCGCCCCTGACAGGGACCAACACTGAAGCTTTCTTT. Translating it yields CSAPLTGTNTEAFF.

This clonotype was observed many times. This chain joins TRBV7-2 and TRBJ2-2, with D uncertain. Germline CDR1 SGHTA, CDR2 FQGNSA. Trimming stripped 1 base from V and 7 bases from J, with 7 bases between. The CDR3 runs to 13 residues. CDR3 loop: CASSLGTVGELFF. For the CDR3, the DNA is TGTGCCAGCAGCTTAGGAACCGTCGGGGAGCTGTTTTTT.

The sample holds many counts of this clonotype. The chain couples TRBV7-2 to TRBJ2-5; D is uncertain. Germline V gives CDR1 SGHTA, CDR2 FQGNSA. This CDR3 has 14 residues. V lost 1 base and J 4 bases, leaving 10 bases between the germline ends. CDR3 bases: TGTGCCAGCAGCTTAGATCTAGATGGAGAGACCCAGTACTTC. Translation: CASSLDLDGETQYF.

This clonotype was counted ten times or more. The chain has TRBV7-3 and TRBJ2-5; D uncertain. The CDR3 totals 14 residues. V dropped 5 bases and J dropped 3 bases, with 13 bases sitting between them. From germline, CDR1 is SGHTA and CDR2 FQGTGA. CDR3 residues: CASSPSPGKETQYF. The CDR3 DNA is TGTGCCAGCAGCCCAAGCCCCGGCAAAGAGACCCAGTACTTC.

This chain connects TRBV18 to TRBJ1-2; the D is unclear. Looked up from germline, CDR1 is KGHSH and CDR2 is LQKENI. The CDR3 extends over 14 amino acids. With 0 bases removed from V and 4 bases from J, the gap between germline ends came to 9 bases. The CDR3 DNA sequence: TGTGCCAGCTCACCACCGATGCCCCTCTATGGCTACACCTTC. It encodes CASSPPMPLYGYTF.

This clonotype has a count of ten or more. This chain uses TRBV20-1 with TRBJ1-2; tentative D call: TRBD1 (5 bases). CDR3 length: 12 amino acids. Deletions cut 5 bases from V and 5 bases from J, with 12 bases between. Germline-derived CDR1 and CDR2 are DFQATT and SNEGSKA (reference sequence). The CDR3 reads CSALGDGYGYTF. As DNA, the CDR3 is TGCAGTGCTCTCGGGGACGGATATGGCTACACCTTC.

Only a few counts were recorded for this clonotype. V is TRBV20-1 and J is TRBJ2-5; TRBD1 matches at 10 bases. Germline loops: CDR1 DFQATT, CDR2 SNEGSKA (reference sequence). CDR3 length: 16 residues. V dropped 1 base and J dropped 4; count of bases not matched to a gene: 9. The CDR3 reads CSARGHLDRGIETQYF. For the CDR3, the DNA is TGCAGTGCTAGAGGGCATTTGGACAGGGGGATAGAGACCCAGTACTTC.

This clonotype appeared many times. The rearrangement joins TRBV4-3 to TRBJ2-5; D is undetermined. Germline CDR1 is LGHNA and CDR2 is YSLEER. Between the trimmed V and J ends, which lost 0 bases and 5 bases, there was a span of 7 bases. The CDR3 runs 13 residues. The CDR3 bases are TGCGCCAGCAGCCAAGAATCCGCGGAGACCCAGTACTTC. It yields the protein CASSQESAETQYF.

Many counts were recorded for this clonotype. The CDR3 reads CASRGGQGNRNTEAFF. Written as DNA, the CDR3 is TGTGCCAGCAGGGGAGGTCAGGGAAATAGAAACACTGAAGCTTTCTTT. The rearrangement links TRBV2 to TRBJ1-1, with D perhaps matching TRBD1 (5 bases). The germline V and J ends were trimmed by 6 bases and 2 bases, with 19 bases remaining between them. CDR1 and CDR2 (germline): SNHLY, FYNNEI. CDR3 length: 16 amino acids.

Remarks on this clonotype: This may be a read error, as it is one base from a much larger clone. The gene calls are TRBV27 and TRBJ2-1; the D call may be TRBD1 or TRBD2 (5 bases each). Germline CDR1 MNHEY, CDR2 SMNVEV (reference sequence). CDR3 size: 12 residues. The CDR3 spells CPSSLLGDEQFF. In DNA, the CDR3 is TGTCCCAGCAGTCTACTAGGGGATGAGCAGTTCTTC.

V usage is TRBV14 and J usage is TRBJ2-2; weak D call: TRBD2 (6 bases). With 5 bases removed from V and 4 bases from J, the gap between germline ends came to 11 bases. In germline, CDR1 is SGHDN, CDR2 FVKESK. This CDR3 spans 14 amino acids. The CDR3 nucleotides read TGTGCCAGCAGCGCGGGACTGTTCACCGGGGAGCTGTTTTTT. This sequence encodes CASSAGLFTGELFF.

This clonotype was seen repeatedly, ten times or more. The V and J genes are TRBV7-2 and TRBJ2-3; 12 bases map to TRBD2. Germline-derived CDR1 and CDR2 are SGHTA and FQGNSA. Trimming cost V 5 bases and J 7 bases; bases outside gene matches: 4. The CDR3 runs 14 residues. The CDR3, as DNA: TGTGCCAGCAGCCCAGGACTAGCGGGGAATACGCAGTATTTT. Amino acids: CASSPGLAGNTQYF.

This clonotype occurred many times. The CDR3 DNA sequence: TGTGCCAGCGTTTACAGCGGGGGGATCAATGAGCAGTTCTTC. As protein: CASVYSGGINEQFF. V is TRBV12-3 or TRBV12-4 and J is TRBJ2-1, with TRBD2 matching 9 bases. The CDR3 loop spans 14 amino acids. V shed 8 bases, J shed 6 bases, and the junction held 8 bases outside the gene matches.

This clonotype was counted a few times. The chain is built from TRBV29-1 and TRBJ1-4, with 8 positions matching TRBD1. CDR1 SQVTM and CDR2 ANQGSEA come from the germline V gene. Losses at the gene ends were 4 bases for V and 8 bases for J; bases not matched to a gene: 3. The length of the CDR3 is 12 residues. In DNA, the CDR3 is TGCAGCGTTGCCGACAGGGGAGAAAAACTGTTTTTT. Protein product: CSVADRGEKLFF.